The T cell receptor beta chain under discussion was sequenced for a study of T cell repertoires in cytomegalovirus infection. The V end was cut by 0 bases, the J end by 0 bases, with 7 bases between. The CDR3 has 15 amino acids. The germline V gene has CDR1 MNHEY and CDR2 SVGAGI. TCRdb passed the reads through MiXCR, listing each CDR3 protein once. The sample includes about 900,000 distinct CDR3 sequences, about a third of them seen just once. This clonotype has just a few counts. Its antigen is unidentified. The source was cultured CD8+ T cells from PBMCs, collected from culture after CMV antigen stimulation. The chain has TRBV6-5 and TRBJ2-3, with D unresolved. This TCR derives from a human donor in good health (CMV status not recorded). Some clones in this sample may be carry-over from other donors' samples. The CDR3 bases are TGTGCCAGCAGTTACTCGATGACAAGCACAGATACGCAGTATTTT. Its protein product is CASSYSMTSTDTQYF.